This TCR beta chain stems from a study of technical replicates of blood from a few donors. Data came from immunoSEQ multiplex PCR; TCRdb stores just in-frame clones and leaves some out. The sample holds under 85,000 clones, about 92% seen once. In its sample, this clone was seen once. V gave up 5 bases and J gave up 3 bases; unmatched junction bases: 6. The CDR3 has 14 amino acids. Germline CDR1 and CDR2: MGHRA and YSYEKL. This TCR was sampled from a human donor in good health. Sequencing was carried out using T cells isolated from PBMCs. The V call is TRBV4-1, the J call TRBJ2-5; TRBD2 aligns across 7 bases. The CDR3 loop is CASSSSGTKETQYF. For the CDR3, the DNA is TGCGCCAGCAGCTCAAGCGGGACTAAAGAGACCCAGTACTTC.